A selection of T cell receptor beta chains follows, all from one sample in a study of T cells after yellow fever vaccination. One entry per CDR3 protein, called by TCRdb with MiXCR from the 5' RACE reads. This repertoire shows roughly 120,000 distinct CDR3 sequences, 8.4% found once; its top ten account for roughly 23%. The source material was CD8+ T cells sorted from PBMCs, sampled 45 days after the yellow fever booster vaccination. These receptors all stem from a man in his thirties or forties who received the YFV17D yellow fever vaccine. Each CDR3 is given with its conserved first and last residue. D genes are given only for firm matches. A clone size is listed for some rows: how often the clone was seen (once, few, many), or a class if it is expanded.

cdr3_length,clone_size,v_call,j_call,d_call,cdr3_nt,cdr3_aa
18,.,TRBV27,TRBJ2-7,TRBD2,TGTGCCAGCAGCTATATTGTTGGGTATGGCGGGAGTGTCGACGAGCAGTACTTC,CASSYIVGYGGSVDEQYF
12,.,TRBV5-5,TRBJ2-7,.,TGTGCCAGCAGCCTTGGGCTCCTCGGGCAGTACTTC,CASSLGLLGQYF
17,.,TRBV12-3/TRBV12-4,TRBJ1-5,.,TGTGCCAGCCTAGCTCAGGGGCTTAACGGGGACAATCAGCCCCAGCATTTT,CASLAQGLNGDNQPQHF
13,few,TRBV4-3,TRBJ2-5,.,TGCGCCAGCAGCCAGGGAATCAGAGAGACCCAGTACTTC,CASSQGIRETQYF
19,few,TRBV4-3,TRBJ1-1,TRBD1,TGCGCCAGCAGCCCATTACCAGGGACAGGGGGCCCCTTGAACACTGAAGCTTTCTTT,CASSPLPGTGGPLNTEAFF
14,many,TRBV5-1,TRBJ2-7,.,TGCGCCTCCCGGTGGGGGGCGCAAATATACGAGCAGTACTTC,CASRWGAQIYEQYF
14,many,TRBV18,TRBJ2-7,TRBD1,TGTGCCAGCTCACGACAGGACGACAGGGTCGAGCAGTACTTC,CASSRQDDRVEQYF
17,many,TRBV20-1,TRBJ2-1,TRBD2,TGCAGTGCTAGCAAGTCTGCCGGGACTAGAGCTTCCCATGAGCAGTTCTTC,CSASKSAGTRASHEQFF
13,few,TRBV5-1,TRBJ2-7,.,TGCGCCAGCAGCTTGGGACAGAGGGACGAGCAGTACTTC,CASSLGQRDEQYF
16,.,TRBV12-3/TRBV12-4,TRBJ2-1,.,TGTGCCAGCACCTCGGGGATAACTCTGGCTACTGGTGAGCAGTTCTTC,CASTSGITLATGEQFF
13,.,TRBV5-1,TRBJ2-3,.,TGCGCCAGCAGCCCGGACGGAACAGATACGCAGTGTTTT,CASSPDGTDTQCF